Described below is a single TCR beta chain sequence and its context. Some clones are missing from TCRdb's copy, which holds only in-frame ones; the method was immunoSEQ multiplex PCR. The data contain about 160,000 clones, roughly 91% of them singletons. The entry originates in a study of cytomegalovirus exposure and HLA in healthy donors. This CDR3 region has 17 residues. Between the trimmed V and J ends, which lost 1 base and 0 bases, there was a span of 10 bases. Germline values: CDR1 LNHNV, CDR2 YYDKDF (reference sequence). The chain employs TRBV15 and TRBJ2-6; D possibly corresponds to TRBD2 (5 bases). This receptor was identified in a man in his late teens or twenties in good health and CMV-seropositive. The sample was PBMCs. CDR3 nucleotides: TGTGCCACCAGCAGAGGGGGAGTGGGCTCTGGGGCCAACGTCCTGACTTTC. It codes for CATSRGGVGSGANVLTF.